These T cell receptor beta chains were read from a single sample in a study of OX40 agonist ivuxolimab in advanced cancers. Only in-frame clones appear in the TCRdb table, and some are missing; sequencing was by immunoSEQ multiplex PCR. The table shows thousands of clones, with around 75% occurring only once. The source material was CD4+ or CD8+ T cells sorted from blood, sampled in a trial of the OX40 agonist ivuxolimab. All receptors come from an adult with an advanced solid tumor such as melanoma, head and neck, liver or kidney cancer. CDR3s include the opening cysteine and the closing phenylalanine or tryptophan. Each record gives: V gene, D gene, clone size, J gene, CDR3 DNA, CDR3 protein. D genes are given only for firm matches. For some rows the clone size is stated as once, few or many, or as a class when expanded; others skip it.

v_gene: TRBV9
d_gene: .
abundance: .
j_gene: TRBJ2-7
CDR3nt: TGTGCCAGCAGCGTATCGGCGAACCCGACCCGGACCTACGAGCAGTACTTC
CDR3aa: CASSVSANPTRTYEQYF

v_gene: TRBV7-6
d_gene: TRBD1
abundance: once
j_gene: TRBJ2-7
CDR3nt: TGTGCCAGCAGCTTAGCGGTGCAGGGGGCCACCTACGAGCAGTACTTC
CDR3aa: CASSLAVQGATYEQYF

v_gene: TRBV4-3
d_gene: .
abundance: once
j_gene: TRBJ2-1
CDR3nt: TGCGCCAGCAGCCAAGAAGGGTGGAATGAGCAGTTCTTC
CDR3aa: CASSQEGWNEQFF

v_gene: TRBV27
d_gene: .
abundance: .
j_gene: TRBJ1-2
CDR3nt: TGTGCCAGCAGCAGGGCAACTAACTATGGCTACACCTTC
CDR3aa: CASSRATNYGYTF

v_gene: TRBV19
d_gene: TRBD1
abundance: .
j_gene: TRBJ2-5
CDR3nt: TGTGCCAGTACCGACAGGGACCATCCACAAGAGACCCAGTACTTC
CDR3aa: CASTDRDHPQETQYF

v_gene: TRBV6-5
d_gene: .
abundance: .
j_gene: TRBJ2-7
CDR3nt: TGTGCCAGCAGTTACTCTCTGGGGTACTACGAGCAGTACTTC
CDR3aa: CASSYSLGYYEQYF

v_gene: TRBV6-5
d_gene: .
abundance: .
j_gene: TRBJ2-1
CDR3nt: TGTGCCGTCAGGAGGGGGGAGGGGGAGCAGTTCTTC
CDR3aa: CAVRRGEGEQFF

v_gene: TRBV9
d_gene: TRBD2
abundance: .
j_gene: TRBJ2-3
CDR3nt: TGTGCCAGCAGCGGGGAGCGGGGGGGCCCAGATACGCAGTATTTT
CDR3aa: CASSGERGGPDTQYF

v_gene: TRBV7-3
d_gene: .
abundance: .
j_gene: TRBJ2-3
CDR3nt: TGTGCCAGCAGCTTAACGGGGGATACGCAGTATTTT
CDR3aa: CASSLTGDTQYF

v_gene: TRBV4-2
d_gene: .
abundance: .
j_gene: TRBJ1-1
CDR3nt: TGTGCCAGCAGCGACTTCAGGGGAAACACTGAAGCTTTCTTT
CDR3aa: CASSDFRGNTEAFF

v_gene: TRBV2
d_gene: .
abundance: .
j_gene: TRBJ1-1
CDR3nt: TGTGCCAGCATGGAGGGGTACCCGGGCACTGAAGCTTTCTTT
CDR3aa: CASMEGYPGTEAFF

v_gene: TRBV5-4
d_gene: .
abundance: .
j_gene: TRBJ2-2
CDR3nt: TGTGCCAGCAGCTTCCAACTTAGCGGGGAGCTGTTTTTT
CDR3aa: CASSFQLSGELFF

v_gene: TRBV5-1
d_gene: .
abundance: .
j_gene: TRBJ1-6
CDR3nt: TGCGCCAGCAGCTTTGAGGGAAATAATTCACCCCTCCACTTT
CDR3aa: CASSFEGNNSPLHF

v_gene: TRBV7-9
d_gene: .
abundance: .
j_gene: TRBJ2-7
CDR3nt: TGTGCCAGCAGCTCGGACACCTCCTACGAGCAGTACTTC
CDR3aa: CASSSDTSYEQYF

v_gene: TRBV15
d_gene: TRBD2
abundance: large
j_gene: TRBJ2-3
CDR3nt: TGTGCCACCAGCAGAGGGATAGCGGGGGGGATAGATACGCAGTATTTT
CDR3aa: CATSRGIAGGIDTQYF

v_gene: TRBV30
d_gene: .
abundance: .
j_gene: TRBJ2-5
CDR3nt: TGTGCCTGGAGTGTACTGGGGGACCAAGAGACCCAGTACTTC
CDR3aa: CAWSVLGDQETQYF

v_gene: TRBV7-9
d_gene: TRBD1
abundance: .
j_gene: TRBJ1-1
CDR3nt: TGTGCCAGCAGCTTAGGAGGGGGCGAGGCTGAAGCTTTCTTT
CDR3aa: CASSLGGGEAEAFF

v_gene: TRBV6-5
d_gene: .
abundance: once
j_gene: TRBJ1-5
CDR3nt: TGTGCCAGCACTTCGGAGAATCAGCCCCAGCATTTT
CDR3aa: CASTSENQPQHF

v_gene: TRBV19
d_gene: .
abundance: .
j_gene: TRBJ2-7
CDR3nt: TGTGCCAGTACCGCTCGGGGAAGGGCAGGCGACTACTCCTACGAGCAGTACTTC
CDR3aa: CASTARGRAGDYSYEQYF

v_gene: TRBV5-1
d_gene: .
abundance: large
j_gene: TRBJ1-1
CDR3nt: TGCGCCAGCAGCTCCCGGGGCGGGTACACTGAAGCTTTCTTT
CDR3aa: CASSSRGGYTEAFF

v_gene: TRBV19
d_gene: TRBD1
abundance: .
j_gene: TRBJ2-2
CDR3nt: TGTGCCAGTAGTATTTTAGGGGGCAACACCGGGGAGCTGTTTTTT
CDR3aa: CASSILGGNTGELFF

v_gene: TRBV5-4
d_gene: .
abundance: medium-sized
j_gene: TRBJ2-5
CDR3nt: TGTGCCAGCGGAAAACCGGGACTGGGTCAAGAGACCCAGTACTTC
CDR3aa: CASGKPGLGQETQYF

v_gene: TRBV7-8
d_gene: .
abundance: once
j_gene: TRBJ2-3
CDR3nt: TGTGCCAGCAGCTTAGTGCAGGGGTTAGATACGCAGTATTTT
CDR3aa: CASSLVQGLDTQYF

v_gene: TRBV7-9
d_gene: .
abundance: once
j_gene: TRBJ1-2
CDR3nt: TGTGCCAGCAGCTCCGACAGAATTATTAACTATGGCTACACCTTC
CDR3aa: CASSSDRIINYGYTF

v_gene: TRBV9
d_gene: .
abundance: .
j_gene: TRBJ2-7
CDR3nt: TGTGCCAGCAGCGCAGGACAGTTAAACTACGAGCAGTACTTC
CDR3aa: CASSAGQLNYEQYF

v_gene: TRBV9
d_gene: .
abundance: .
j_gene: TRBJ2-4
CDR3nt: TGTGCCAGCAGCGTAGGGGGAGTTTGGGGTGAGGCAAACATTCAGTACTTC
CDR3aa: CASSVGGVWGEANIQYF

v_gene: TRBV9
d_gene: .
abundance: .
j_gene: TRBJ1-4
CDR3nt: TGTGCCAGCAGCGTATCCCCTGCAACTAATGAAAAACTGTTTTTT
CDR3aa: CASSVSPATNEKLFF